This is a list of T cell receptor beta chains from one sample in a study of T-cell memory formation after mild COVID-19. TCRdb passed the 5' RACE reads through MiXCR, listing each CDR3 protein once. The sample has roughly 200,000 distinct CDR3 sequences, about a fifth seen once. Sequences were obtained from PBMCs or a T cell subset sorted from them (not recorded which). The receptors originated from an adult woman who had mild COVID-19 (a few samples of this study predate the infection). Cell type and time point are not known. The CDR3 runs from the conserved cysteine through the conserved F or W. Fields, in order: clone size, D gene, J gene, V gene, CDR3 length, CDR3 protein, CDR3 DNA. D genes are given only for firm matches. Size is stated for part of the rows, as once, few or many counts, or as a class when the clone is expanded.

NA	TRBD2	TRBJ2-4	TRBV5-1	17	CASSSGASGGRGDIQYF	TGCGCCAGCAGCTCCGGTGCTAGCGGGGGCCGGGGGGACATTCAGTACTTC
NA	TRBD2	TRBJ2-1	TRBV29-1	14	CSVDPGGVYNEQFF	TGCAGCGTTGACCCTGGGGGGGTCTACAATGAGCAGTTCTTC
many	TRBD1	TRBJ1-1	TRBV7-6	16	CASSLGQGGGNTEAFF	TGTGCCAGCAGCTTAGGACAGGGAGGCGGGAACACTGAAGCTTTCTTT
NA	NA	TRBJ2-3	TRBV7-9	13	CASSPRSGDTQYF	TGTGCCAGCAGCCCAAGATCCGGGGATACGCAGTATTTT
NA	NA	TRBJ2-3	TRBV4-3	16	CASSQGAGAITDTQYF	TGCGCCAGCAGCCAAGGGGCGGGGGCCATCACAGATACGCAGTATTTT
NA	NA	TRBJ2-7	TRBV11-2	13	CASSLDVTYEQYF	TGTGCCAGCAGCTTAGACGTCACCTACGAGCAGTACTTC
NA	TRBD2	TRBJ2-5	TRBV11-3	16	CASSLGLTSGQETQYF	TGTGCCAGCAGCTTAGGACTAACTAGCGGCCAAGAGACCCAGTACTTC
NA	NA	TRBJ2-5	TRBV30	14	CAWSVGSRQETQYF	TGTGCCTGGAGTGTAGGGAGCAGACAAGAGACCCAGTACTTC
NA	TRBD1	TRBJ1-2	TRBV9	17	CASSASGTGAGSYGYTF	TGTGCCAGCAGCGCCTCCGGGACAGGGGCCGGTAGCTATGGCTACACCTTC
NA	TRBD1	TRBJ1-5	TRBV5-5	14	CASSVDRINQPQHF	TGTGCCAGCAGCGTGGACAGGATAAATCAGCCCCAGCATTTT
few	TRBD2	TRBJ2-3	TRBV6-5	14	CASSWGDYTDTQYF	TGTGCCAGCAGCTGGGGGGACTACACAGATACGCAGTATTTT
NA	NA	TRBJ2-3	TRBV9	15	CASSVVSGGTDTQYF	TGTGCCAGCAGCGTAGTATCCGGGGGCACAGATACGCAGTATTTT
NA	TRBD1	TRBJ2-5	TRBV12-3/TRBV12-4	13	CASSMTGKETQYF	TGTGCCAGTTCGATGACAGGGAAAGAGACCCAGTACTTC
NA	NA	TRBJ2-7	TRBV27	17	CASSFLNPGGASREQYF	TGTGCCAGCAGTTTTCTTAATCCGGGGGGCGCTTCGAGGGAGCAGTACTTC
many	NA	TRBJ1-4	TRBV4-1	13	CASSQSNREKLFF	TGCGCCAGCAGCCAATCAAACAGGGAAAAACTGTTTTTT
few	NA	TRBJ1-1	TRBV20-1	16	CSASQDTNWLNTEAFF	TGCAGTGCTAGCCAAGACACGAACTGGCTGAACACTGAAGCTTTCTTT
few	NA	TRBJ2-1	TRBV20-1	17	CSARVSSQRRDYNEQFF	TGCAGTGCTAGAGTTTCTTCGCAGCGGAGGGATTACAATGAGCAGTTCTTC
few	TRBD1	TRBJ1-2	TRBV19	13	CASRSDRVDGYTF	TGTGCCAGTAGATCGGACAGGGTGGATGGCTACACCTTC
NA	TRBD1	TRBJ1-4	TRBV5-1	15	CASSLVWDRNEKLFF	TGCGCCAGCAGCTTGGTGTGGGACAGAAATGAAAAACTGTTTTTT
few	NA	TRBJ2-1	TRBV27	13	CASSFGPYNEQFF	TGTGCCAGCAGTTTTGGACCGTACAATGAGCAGTTCTTC
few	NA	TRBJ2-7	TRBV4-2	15	CASSQANSLSYEQYF	TGTGCCAGCAGCCAGGCCAACTCTCTCTCCTACGAGCAGTACTTC
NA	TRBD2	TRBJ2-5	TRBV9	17	CASSVDGGVPYQETQYF	TGTGCCAGCAGCGTAGATGGGGGGGTTCCGTACCAAGAGACCCAGTACTTC
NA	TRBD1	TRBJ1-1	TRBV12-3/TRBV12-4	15	CASSFSDRSDTEAFF	TGTGCAAGCAGTTTCTCGGACAGGTCGGACACTGAAGCTTTCTTT
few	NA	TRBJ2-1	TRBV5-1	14	CASSRAPPNDEQFF	TGCGCCAGCAGCCGAGCCCCCCCTAACGATGAGCAGTTCTTC
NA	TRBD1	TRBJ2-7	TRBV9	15	CASSVGGQDSYEQYF	TGTGCCAGCAGCGTAGGGGGACAGGACTCCTACGAGCAGTACTTC
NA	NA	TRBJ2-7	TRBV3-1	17	CASSSVSPNQGSYEQYF	TGTGCCAGCAGCTCAGTGAGCCCGAACCAGGGCTCCTACGAGCAGTACTTC
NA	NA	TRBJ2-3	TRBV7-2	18	CASSLSFWTQSSTDTQYF	TGTGCCAGCAGCTTATCCTTCTGGACGCAAAGTAGCACAGATACGCAGTATTTT
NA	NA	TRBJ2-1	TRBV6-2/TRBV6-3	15	CASSWAGGSYNEQFF	TGTGCCAGCAGTTGGGCAGGGGGGTCCTACAATGAGCAGTTCTTC
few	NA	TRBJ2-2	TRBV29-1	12	CSVLRGTGELFF	TGCAGCGTGTTAAGGGGCACCGGGGAGCTGTTTTTT
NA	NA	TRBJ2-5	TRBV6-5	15	CASSYGAESAETQYF	TGTGCCAGCAGTTACGGGGCTGAATCAGCTGAGACCCAGTACTTC
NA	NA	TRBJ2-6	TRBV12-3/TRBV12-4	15	CASIRANSGANVLTF	TGTGCCAGCATCAGGGCCAACTCTGGGGCCAACGTCCTGACTTTC
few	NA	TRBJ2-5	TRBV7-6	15	CASSLPRQRQETQYF	TGTGCCAGCAGCTTACCCCGCCAGCGGCAAGAGACCCAGTACTTC
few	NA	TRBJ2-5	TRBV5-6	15	CASSLEGEGEETQYF	TGTGCCAGCAGCTTGGAAGGGGAAGGGGAAGAGACCCAGTACTTC
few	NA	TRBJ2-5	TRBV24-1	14	CATSDWDGQETQYF	TGTGCCACCAGTGATTGGGACGGCCAAGAGACCCAGTACTTC
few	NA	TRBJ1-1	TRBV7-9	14	CASRGGLGDTEAFF	TGTGCCAGCAGGGGGGGCTTAGGGGACACTGAAGCTTTCTTT
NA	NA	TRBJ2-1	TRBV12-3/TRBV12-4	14	CASSSPRGSDEQFF	TGTGCCAGCAGTTCCCCACGGGGAAGCGATGAGCAGTTCTTC
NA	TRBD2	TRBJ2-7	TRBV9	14	CASSSASGSHEQYF	TGTGCCAGCAGCTCGGCTAGCGGGAGCCACGAGCAGTACTTC
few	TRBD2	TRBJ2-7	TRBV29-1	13	CSVAGGSRYEQYF	TGCAGCGTTGCTGGCGGGAGCAGATACGAGCAGTACTTC
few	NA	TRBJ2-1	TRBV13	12	CASSLGVAEQFF	TGTGCCAGCAGCTTAGGCGTCGCTGAGCAGTTCTTC
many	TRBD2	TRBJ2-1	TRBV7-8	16	CASSLTGTRGANEQFF	TGTGCCAGCAGCCTAACCGGGACTAGGGGGGCCAATGAGCAGTTCTTC
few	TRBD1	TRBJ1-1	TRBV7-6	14	CASDLGQMNTEAFF	TGTGCCAGCGACCTGGGACAGATGAACACTGAAGCTTTCTTT
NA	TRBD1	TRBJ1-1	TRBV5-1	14	CASSPGTAHTEAFF	TGCGCCAGCAGCCCAGGGACAGCACACACTGAAGCTTTCTTT
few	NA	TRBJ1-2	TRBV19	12	CASSYTSSGYTF	TGTGCCAGTAGTTACACCTCCTCCGGCTACACCTTC
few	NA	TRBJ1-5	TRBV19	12	CASTGSNQPQHF	TGTGCCAGTACGGGTAGCAATCAGCCCCAGCATTTT
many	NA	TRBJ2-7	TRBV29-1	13	CSVETGGDYEQYF	TGCAGCGTTGAAACTGGGGGCGACTACGAGCAGTACTTC
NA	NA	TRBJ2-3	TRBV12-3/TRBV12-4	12	CASSGTGDTQYF	TGTGCCAGCAGTGGAACTGGGGATACGCAGTATTTT